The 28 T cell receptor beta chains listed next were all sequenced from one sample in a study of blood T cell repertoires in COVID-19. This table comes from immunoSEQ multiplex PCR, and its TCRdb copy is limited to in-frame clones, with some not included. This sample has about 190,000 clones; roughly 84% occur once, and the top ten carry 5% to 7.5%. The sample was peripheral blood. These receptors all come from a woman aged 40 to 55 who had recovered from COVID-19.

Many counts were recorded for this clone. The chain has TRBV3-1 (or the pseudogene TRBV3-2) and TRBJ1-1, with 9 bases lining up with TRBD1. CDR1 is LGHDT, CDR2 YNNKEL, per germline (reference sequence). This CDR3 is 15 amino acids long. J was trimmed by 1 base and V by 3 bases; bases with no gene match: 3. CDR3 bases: TGTGCCAGCAGCCAGCTGGGACAGGGGAACACTGAAGCTTTCTTT. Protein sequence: CASSQLGQGNTEAFF.

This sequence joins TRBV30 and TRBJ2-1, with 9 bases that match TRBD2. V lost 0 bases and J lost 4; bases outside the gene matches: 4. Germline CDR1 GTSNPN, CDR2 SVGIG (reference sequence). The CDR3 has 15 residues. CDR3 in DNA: TGTGCCTGGAGTGTAACTAGCGGGCCTTACAATGAGCAGTTCTTC. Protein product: CAWSVTSGPYNEQFF.

CDR3: CATSRWTGWTGANVLTF. CDR3 nucleotides: TGTGCCACCAGCAGGTGGACAGGGTGGACTGGGGCCAACGTCCTGACTTTC. The J gene is TRBJ2-6, the V gene TRBV15; TRBD1 agrees at 8 bases. This CDR3 region has 17 residues. CDR1 and CDR2 (germline): LNHNV, YYDKDF (reference sequence). J was trimmed by 2 bases and V by 3 bases; bases with no gene match: 6. Using reference TRBV15 and TRBJ2-6 for the parts outside the CDR3, the full variable domain is DAMVIQNPRYQVTQFGKPVTLSCSQTLNHNVMYWYQQKSSQAPKLLFHYYDKDFNNEADTPDNFQSRRPNTSFCFLDIRSPGLGDTAMYLCATSRWTGWTGANVLTFGAGSRLTVL.

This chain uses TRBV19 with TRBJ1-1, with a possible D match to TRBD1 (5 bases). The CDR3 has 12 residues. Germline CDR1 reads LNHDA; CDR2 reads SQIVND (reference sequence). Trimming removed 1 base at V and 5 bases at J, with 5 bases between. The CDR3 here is CASSIAGTEAFF. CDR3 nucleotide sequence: TGTGCCAGTAGTATAGCAGGGACTGAAGCTTTCTTT.

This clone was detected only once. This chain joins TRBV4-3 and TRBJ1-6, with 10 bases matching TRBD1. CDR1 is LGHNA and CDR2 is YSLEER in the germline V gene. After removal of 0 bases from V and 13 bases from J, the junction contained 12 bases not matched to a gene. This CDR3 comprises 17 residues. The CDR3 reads CASSQDQRDRGIRPLHF. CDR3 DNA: TGCGCCAGCAGCCAAGATCAGCGGGACAGGGGTATCAGGCCCCTCCACTTT.

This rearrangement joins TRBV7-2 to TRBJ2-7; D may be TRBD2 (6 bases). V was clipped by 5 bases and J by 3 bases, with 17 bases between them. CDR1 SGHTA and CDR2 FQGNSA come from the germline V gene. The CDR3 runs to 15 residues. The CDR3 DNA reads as TGTGCCAGCAGCCCTGGCGGGACGGGGAACTACGAGCAGTACTTC. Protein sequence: CASSPGGTGNYEQYF.

The CDR3 sequence: CASSHVDREAFF. CDR3 in DNA: TGTGCCAGCAGCCATGTTGACAGGGAGGCTTTCTTT. V and J are TRBV14 and TRBJ1-1; 7 bases map to TRBD1. Germline CDR1 SGHDN, CDR2 FVKESK. The CDR3 consists of 12 residues. V trimming: 3 bases; J trimming: 11 bases; junction bases outside the gene matches: 6. The entire variable domain, with the rest obtained from reference TRBV14 and TRBJ1-1, is as follows: EAGVTQFPSHSVIEKGQTVTLRCDPISGHDNLYWYRRVMGKEIKFLLHFVKESKQDESGMPNNRFLAERTGGTYSTLKVQPAELEDSGVYFCASSHVDREAFFGQGTRLTVV.

The CDR3 region is CASSPLSGQKVNTEAFF. The CDR3 DNA reads as TGTGCCAGCAGCCCCCTAAGTGGACAGAAAGTTAACACTGAAGCTTTCTTT. V usage is TRBV4-2 and J usage is TRBJ1-1, with D possibly TRBD1 on 6 matching bases. The CDR3 sequence is 17 residues long. The V gene's germline CDR1 is LGHNA and CDR2 YNFKEQ. V lost 4 bases to trimming and J lost 2 bases, with 20 bases between them.

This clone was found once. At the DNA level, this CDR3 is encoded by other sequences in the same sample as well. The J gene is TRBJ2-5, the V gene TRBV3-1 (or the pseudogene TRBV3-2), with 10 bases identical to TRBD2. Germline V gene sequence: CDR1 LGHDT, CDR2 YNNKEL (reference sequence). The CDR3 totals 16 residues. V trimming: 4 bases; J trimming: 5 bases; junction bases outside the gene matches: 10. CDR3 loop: CASSLRGLAGAETQYF. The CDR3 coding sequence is TGTGCCAGCAGCCTACGGGGGCTAGCGGGAGCGGAGACCCAGTACTTC.

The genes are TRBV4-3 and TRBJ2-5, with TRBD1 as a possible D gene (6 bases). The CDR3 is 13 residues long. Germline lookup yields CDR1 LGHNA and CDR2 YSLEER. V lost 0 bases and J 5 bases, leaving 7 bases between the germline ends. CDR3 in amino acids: CASSQDRGETQYF. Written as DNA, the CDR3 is TGCGCCAGCAGCCAAGATAGGGGGGAGACCCAGTACTTC.

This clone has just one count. The CDR3 DNA reads TGCAGCGTTGAAGCACAGTACGAGCAGTACTTC. This codes for CSVEAQYEQYF. The chain uses TRBV29-1 and TRBJ2-7, with D uncertain. This CDR3 region has 11 residues. Deletions cut 1 base from V and 4 bases from J, with 5 bases between. Germline V gene data show CDR1 as SQVTM and CDR2 as ANQGSEA.

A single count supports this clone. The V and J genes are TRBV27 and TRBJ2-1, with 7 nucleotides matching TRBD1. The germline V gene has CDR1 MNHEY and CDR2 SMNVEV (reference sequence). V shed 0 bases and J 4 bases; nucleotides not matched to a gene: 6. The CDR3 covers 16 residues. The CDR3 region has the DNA TGTGCCAGCAGTTTATCGGACAGGAGGACTTACAATGAGCAGTTCTTC. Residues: CASSLSDRRTYNEQFF.

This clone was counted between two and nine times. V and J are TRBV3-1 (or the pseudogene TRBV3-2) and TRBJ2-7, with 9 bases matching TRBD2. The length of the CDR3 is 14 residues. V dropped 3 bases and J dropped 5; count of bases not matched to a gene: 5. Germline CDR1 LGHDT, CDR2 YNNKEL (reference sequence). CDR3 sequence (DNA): TGTGCCAGCAGCCATCCGGGACTAGCCCACGAGCAGTACTTC. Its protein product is CASSHPGLAHEQYF.

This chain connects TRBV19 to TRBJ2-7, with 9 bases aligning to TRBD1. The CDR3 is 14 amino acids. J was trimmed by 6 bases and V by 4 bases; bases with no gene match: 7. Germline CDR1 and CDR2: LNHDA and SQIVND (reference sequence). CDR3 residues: CASSRWTGEGEQYF. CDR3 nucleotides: TGTGCCAGTAGTAGGTGGACAGGGGAGGGCGAGCAGTACTTC.

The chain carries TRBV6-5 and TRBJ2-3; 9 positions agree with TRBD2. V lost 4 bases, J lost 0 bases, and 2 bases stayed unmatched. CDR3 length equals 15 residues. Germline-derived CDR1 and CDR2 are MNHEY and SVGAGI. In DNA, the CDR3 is TGTGCCAGCAGTTCTAGCGGGACTAGCACAGATACGCAGTATTTT. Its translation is CASSSSGTSTDTQYF.

Written as DNA, the CDR3 is TGCAGTGCTAGTCCCCCCGAGACTAGCGGCAAATGGGGGGAGACCCAGTACTTC. Its translation: CSASPPETSGKWGETQYF. The chain employs TRBV20-1 and TRBJ2-5, with 9 positions matching TRBD2. Trimming cost V 3 bases and J 5 bases; bases outside gene matches: 19. The CDR3 is 18 residues long. Germline CDR1 DFQATT, CDR2 SNEGSKA (reference sequence).

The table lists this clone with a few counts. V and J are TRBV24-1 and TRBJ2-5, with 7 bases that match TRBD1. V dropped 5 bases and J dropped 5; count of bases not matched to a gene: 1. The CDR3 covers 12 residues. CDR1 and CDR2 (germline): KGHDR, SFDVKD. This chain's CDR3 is CATSVQGETQYF. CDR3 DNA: TGTGCCACCAGTGTACAGGGGGAGACCCAGTACTTC.

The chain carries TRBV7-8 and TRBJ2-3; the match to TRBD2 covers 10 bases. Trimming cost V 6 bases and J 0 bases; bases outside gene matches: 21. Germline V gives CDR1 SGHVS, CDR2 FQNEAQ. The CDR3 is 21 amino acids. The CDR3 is CASSTPGLAGARNPSTDTQYF. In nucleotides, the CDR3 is TGTGCCAGCAGTACCCCAGGGCTAGCGGGAGCCCGAAACCCTAGCACAGATACGCAGTATTTT.

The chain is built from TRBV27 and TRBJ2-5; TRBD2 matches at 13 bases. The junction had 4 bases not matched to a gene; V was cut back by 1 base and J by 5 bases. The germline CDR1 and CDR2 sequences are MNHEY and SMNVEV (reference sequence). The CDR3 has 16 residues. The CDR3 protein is CASSLWTSGSWETQYF. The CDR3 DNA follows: TGTGCCAGCAGTTTATGGACTAGCGGGAGTTGGGAGACCCAGTACTTC.

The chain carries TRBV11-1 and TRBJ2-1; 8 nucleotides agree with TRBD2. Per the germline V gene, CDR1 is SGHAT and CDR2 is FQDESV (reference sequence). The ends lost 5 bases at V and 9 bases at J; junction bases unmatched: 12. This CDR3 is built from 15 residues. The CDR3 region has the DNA TGTGCCAGCAGCGATTCACTAGCGGCTAGGAGTGAGCAGTTCTTC. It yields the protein CASSDSLAARSEQFF.

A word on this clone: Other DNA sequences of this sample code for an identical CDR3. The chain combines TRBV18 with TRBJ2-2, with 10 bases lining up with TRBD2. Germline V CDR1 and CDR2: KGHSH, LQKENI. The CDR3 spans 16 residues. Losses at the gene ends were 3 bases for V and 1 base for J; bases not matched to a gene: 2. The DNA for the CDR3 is TGTGCCAGCTCACCGCCTAGCGGGGGGAACACCGGGGAGCTGTTTTTT. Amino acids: CASSPPSGGNTGELFF.

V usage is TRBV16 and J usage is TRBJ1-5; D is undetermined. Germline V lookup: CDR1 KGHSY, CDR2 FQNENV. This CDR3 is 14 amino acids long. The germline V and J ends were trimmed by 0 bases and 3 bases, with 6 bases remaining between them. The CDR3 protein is CASSQSDNNQPQHF. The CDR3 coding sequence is TGTGCCAGCAGCCAATCAGACAACAATCAGCCCCAGCATTTT.

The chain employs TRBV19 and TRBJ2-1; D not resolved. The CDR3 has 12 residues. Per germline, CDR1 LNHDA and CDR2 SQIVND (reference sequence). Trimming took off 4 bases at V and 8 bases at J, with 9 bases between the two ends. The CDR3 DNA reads TGTGCCAGTAGTAAGTATGGAGATGAGCAGTTCTTC. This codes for CASSKYGDEQFF. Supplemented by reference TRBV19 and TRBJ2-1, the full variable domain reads DGGITQSPKYLFRKEGQNVTLSCEQNLNHDAMYWYRQDPGQGLRLIYYSQIVNDFQKGDIAEGYSVSREKKESFPLTVTSAQKNPTAFYLCASSKYGDEQFFGPGTRLTVL.

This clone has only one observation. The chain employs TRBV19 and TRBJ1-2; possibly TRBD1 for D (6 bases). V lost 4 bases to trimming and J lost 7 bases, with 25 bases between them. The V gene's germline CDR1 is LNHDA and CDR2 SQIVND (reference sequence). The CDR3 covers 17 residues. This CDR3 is CASSTGTSSQVYSGYTF. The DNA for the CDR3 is TGTGCCAGTAGTACCGGGACATCCTCCCAGGTATATTCTGGCTACACCTTC.

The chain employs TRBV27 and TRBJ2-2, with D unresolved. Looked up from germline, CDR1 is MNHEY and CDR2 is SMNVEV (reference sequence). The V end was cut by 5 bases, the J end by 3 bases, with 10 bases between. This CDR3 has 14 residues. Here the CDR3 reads CASSPNSYTGELFF. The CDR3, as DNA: TGTGCCAGCAGTCCCAACTCGTACACCGGGGAGCTGTTTTTT.

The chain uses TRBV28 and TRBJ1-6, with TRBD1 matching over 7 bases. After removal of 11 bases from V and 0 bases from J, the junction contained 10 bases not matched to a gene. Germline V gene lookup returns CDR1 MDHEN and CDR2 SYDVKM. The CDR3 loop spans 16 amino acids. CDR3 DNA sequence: TGTGCCGTCTATTCCAGGGGGAGCTCCTATAATTCACCCCTCCACTTT. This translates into CAVYSRGSSYNSPLHF.

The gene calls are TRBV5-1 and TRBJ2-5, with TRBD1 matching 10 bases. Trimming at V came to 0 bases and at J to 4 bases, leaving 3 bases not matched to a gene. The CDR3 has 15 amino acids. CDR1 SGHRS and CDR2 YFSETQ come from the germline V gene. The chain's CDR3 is CASSLAGTGVETQYF. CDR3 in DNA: TGCGCCAGCAGCTTGGCTGGGACAGGGGTAGAGACCCAGTACTTC.

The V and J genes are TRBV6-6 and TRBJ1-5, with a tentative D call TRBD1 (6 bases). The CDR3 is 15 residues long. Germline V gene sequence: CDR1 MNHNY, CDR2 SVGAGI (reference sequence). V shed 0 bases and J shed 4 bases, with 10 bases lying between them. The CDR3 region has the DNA TGTGCCAGCAGTTACTCGACACAGGGAAATCAGCCCCAGCATTTT. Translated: CASSYSTQGNQPQHF.